This T cell receptor beta chain was identified during a study of human T cells and chemical hapten exposure. Time point denoted: pre-sensitization, week 0. Stated treatment: therapeutic diphenylcyclopropenone sensitization with weekly scalp DPC. Researchers sampled blood before each patch test went on. This clonotype was observed many times. TCRdb processed the RACE reads anew with MiXCR; each CDR3 protein has one entry. Here the sample spans more than 300,000 distinct CDR3 sequences, about 5% being singletons. The CDR3 runs 15 residues. V was shortened by 2 bases and J by 0 bases, with 11 bases between the two germline ends.

The V and J genes are TRBV12-3 or TRBV12-4 and TRBJ2-7; perhaps TRBD1 as D (5 bases). The source is a woman aged 18-29 years with alopecia areata. Some clones in this sample may be carry-over from other donors' samples. Material: whole blood, obtained in connection with sensitization to the hapten diphenylcyclopropenone (DPC). The CDR3 sequence is CASSLRQGVSYEQYF. In DNA form, the CDR3 reads TGTGCCAGCAGTTTAAGGCAGGGTGTCTCCTACGAGCAGTACTTC.